Listed here are 15 T cell receptor beta chains from one sample, sequenced in a study of control samples from healthy donors and cancer patients. Assay: immunoSEQ multiplex PCR; the TCRdb copy retains only in-frame clones and omits some. The table shows approximately 150,000 clones, with more than 85% occurring only once. Material: blood. The receptors were gathered from a man aged 25 to 45 in good health.

A single count supports this clone. CDR3: CATSSYRGPNYGYTF. CDR3 in DNA: TGTGCCACCAGCAGCTACAGGGGACCAAACTATGGCTACACCTTC. The rearrangement links TRBV15 to TRBJ1-2; 7 nucleotides match TRBD1. Germline-derived CDR1 and CDR2 are LNHNV and YYDKDF (reference sequence). V was clipped by 3 bases and J by 2 bases; unmatched bases: 6. This CDR3 has 15 residues.

The rearrangement uses TRBV19 and TRBJ1-6; unclear D gene. Germline V lookup: CDR1 LNHDA, CDR2 SQIVND (reference sequence). V was pared by 1 base and J by 3 bases, with 10 bases between. This CDR3 comprises 16 residues. Written as DNA, the CDR3 is TGTGCCAGTAGTATAGGCGGAACTCTCTATAATTCACCCCTCCACTTT. Translation gives CASSIGGTLYNSPLHF.

This chain joins TRBV6-5 and TRBJ2-2, with D possibly matching TRBD2 (6 bases). The CDR3 totals 15 residues. The germline V gene has CDR1 MNHEY and CDR2 SVGAGI. V lost 6 bases and J 1 base, leaving 12 bases between the germline ends. This CDR3 is CASSPGGWNTGELFF. CDR3 sequence (DNA): TGTGCCAGCAGCCCCGGAGGGTGGAACACCGGGGAGCTGTTTTTT.

The genes are TRBV12-5 and TRBJ2-3; the D gene could be TRBD1 or TRBD2 (7 bases each). This CDR3 has 17 residues. With 2 bases removed from V and 1 base from J, the gap between germline ends came to 16 bases. Germline CDR1 LGHNT, CDR2 FRNRAP. This CDR3 reads CASGLSTQGGGTDTQYF. As DNA, the CDR3 is TGTGCTAGTGGTTTGTCGACGCAGGGGGGGGGCACAGATACGCAGTATTTT.

J is TRBJ2-2 and V is TRBV28; perhaps TRBD1 as D (6 bases). Germline lookup yields CDR1 MDHEN and CDR2 SYDVKM. V was clipped by 3 bases and J by 6 bases, with 14 bases between them. CDR3 size: 15 residues. The DNA of the CDR3 is TGTGCCAGCAGTTTGATCCATGCAGGGGCCGGGGAGCTGTTTTTT. It yields the protein CASSLIHAGAGELFF. Supplemented by reference TRBV28 and TRBJ2-2, the full variable domain reads DVKVTQSSRYLVKRTGEKVFLECVQDMDHENMFWYRQDPGLGLRLIYFSYDVKMKEKGDIPEGYSVSREKKERFSLILESASTNQTSMYLCASSLIHAGAGELFFGEGSRLTVL.

This chain connects TRBV28 to TRBJ1-5, with no clear D. The V end lost 3 bases, the J end lost 0 bases, and 3 bases lay between the germline ends. The CDR3 consists of 13 residues. CDR1 and CDR2 from the germline V gene are MDHEN and SYDVKM. The CDR3 reads CASSFYSNQPQHF. As DNA, the CDR3 is TGTGCCAGCAGTTTCTATAGCAATCAGCCCCAGCATTTT. Full variable domain (remainder filled in from reference TRBV28 and TRBJ1-5): DVKVTQSSRYLVKRTGEKVFLECVQDMDHENMFWYRQDPGLGLRLIYFSYDVKMKEKGDIPEGYSVSREKKERFSLILESASTNQTSMYLCASSFYSNQPQHFGDGTRLSIL.

The gene calls are TRBV19 and TRBJ1-2; 8 bases fit TRBD1. The V segment lost 3 bases and the J segment 10 bases; nucleotides outside the gene matches: 10. The CDR3 loop spans 14 amino acids. Per germline, CDR1 LNHDA and CDR2 SQIVND (reference sequence). The CDR3 spells CASSISRQGLLYTF. In nucleotides, the CDR3 is TGTGCCAGTAGTATCTCCCGACAGGGGCTCCTCTACACCTTC.

The CDR3 DNA reads as TGTGCCAGCAGTGTAACTAGGTGGGAGGGGAACACTGAAGCTTTCTTT. It yields the protein CASSVTRWEGNTEAFF. The chain is built from TRBV2 and TRBJ1-1, with unresolved D. Trimming took 4 bases from V and 1 from J, leaving 16 bases between them. CDR3 length equals 16 residues. Germline V gene lookup returns CDR1 SNHLY and CDR2 FYNNEI. Using reference TRBV2 and TRBJ1-1 for the parts outside the CDR3, the full variable domain is EPEVTQTPSHQVTQMGQEVILRCVPISNHLYFYWYRQILGQKVEFLVSFYNNEISEKSEIFDDQFSVERPDGSNFTLKIRSTKLEDSAMYFCASSVTRWEGNTEAFFGQGTRLTVV.

The chain employs TRBV2 and TRBJ1-2; possible D gene TRBD1, 6 bases. The CDR3 consists of 17 residues. Germline V CDR1 and CDR2: SNHLY, FYNNEI. Trimming left V 2 bases short and J 4 bases short, with 20 bases between. The CDR3 DNA follows: TGTGCCAGCAGTGAAAAGGACGGGGACACCTCTAGCTATGGCTACACCTTC. Its protein is CASSEKDGDTSSYGYTF.

This chain links TRBV16 with TRBJ1-2; D is perhaps TRBD1 (6 bases). V lost 7 bases, J lost 8 bases, and 20 bases lay in between. The V gene's germline CDR1 is KGHSY and CDR2 FQNENV. The CDR3 loop spans 14 amino acids. The CDR3 DNA reads as TGTGCCAGCAACATACAAACAGGGTTAGGCGGCTACACCTTC. Protein: CASNIQTGLGGYTF.

There are a few counts of this clone. CDR3 in amino acids: CASSGRDRRSYEQYF. DNA of the CDR3: TGTGCCAGCAGTGGTCGGGACAGGCGATCCTACGAGCAGTACTTC. The rearrangement links TRBV28 to TRBJ2-7; 8 bases match TRBD1. There are 15 residues in the CDR3. Per germline, CDR1 MDHEN and CDR2 SYDVKM. Trimming cost V 5 bases and J 1 base; bases outside gene matches: 7.

The rearrangement joins TRBV6-2 or TRBV6-3 to TRBJ2-3; D may be TRBD2 (5 bases). CDR1 and CDR2 from the germline V gene are MNHEY and SVGEGT. V shed 6 bases and J shed 3 bases, with 19 bases lying between them. CDR3 length: 16 residues. CDR3 coding DNA: TGTGCCAGCAGCCATGGACTGACGCCCCTAACAGATACGCAGTATTTT. This sequence encodes CASSHGLTPLTDTQYF.

This chain links TRBV30 with TRBJ1-1; TRBD1 might be the D (6 bases). The CDR3 sequence is 13 residues long. The germline CDR1 and CDR2 sequences are GTSNPN and SVGIG (reference sequence). Trimming stripped 2 bases from V and 1 base from J, with 8 bases between. The CDR3 DNA follows: TGTGCCTGGAGTACAGGGTGGAACACTGAAGCTTTCTTT. Encoded protein: CAWSTGWNTEAFF.

The chain recombines TRBV13 with TRBJ2-3, with 9 positions matching TRBD2. Germline CDR1 and CDR2: PRHDT and FYEKMQ (reference sequence). The CDR3 runs to 12 residues. V lost 5 bases, J lost 12 bases, and 6 bases stayed unmatched. The CDR3 protein is CASSPSGAYQYF. CDR3 bases: TGTGCCAGCAGCCCTAGCGGGGCCTACCAGTATTTT.

The V gene is TRBV9, the J gene TRBJ2-2, with D possibly matching TRBD1 (5 bases). CDR1 is SGDLS and CDR2 is YYNGEE in the germline V gene. Trimming pared 0 bases from V and 0 bases from J, leaving 9 bases between. CDR3 length: 16 amino acids. CDR3 sequence reads: CASSVARTSNTGELFF. Here the CDR3 DNA reads TGTGCCAGCAGCGTAGCTCGGACATCGAACACCGGGGAGCTGTTTTTT.